This note documents a single T cell receptor (beta chain) sequence. The entry originates in a study of identical twins. TCRdb independently ran MiXCR on the 5' RACE reads; one entry per CDR3 protein. The sample carries 500,000 to 550,000 distinct CDR3 sequences, about 20% recorded once. These data were likewise used in another study, on T cells expressing NK-cell markers. Per that study: Expanded NKG2C+ T cell clones had unclear HCMV specificity.

This TCR came from a woman between 18 and 29 years old in good health. Sequenced sample: CD4+ T cells sorted from blood.

CDR3 sequence reads: CASSVDRSGELFF. In DNA form, the CDR3 reads TGTGCCAGCAGCGTAGACCGTTCCGGGGAGCTGTTTTTT. The J gene is TRBJ2-2, the V gene TRBV7-2; D not certain. The germline CDR1 and CDR2 sequences are SGHTA and FQGNSA. This CDR3 is 13 amino acids long. V lost 5 bases to trimming and J lost 6 bases, with 10 bases between them.